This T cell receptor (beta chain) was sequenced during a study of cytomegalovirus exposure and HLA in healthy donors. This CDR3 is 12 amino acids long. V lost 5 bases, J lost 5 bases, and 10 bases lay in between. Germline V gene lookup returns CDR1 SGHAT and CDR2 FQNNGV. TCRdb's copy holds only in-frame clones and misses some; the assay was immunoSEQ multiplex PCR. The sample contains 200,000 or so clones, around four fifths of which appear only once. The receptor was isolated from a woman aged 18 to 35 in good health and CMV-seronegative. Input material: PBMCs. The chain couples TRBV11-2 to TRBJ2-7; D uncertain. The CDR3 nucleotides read TGTGCCAGCAGCGAATTAGGCAACGAGCAGTACTTC. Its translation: CASSELGNEQYF.